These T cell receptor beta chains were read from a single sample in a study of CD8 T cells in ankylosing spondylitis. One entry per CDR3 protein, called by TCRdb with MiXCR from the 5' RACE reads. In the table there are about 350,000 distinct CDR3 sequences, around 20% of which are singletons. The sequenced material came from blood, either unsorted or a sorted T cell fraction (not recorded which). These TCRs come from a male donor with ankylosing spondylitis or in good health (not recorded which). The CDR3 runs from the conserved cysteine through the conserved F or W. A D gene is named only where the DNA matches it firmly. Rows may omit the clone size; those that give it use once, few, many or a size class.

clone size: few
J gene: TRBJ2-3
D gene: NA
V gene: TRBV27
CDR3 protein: CASSLGTVISTDTQYF
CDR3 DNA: TGTGCCAGCAGTTTAGGAACAGTCATTAGCACAGATACGCAGTATTTT

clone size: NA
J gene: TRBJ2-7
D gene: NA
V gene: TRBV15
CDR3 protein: CATSRKGRYYEQYF
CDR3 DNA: TGTGCCACCAGCAGAAAAGGACGCTACTACGAGCAGTACTTC

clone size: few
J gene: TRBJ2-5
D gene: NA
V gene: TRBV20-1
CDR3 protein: CSARVLRAGETQYF
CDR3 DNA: TGCAGTGCTAGAGTGTTAAGGGCGGGGGAGACCCAGTACTTC

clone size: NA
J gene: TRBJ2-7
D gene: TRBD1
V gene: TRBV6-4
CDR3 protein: CASSETGESEQYF
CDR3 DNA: TGTGCCAGCAGTGAAACAGGGGAAAGCGAGCAGTACTTC

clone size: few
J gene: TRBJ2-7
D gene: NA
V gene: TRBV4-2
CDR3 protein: CASSPHDTYEQYF
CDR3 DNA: TGTGCCAGCAGCCCCCACGATACCTACGAGCAGTACTTC

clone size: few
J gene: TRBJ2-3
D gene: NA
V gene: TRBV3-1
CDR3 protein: CASSQDSIALATLTDTQYF
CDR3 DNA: TGTGCCAGCAGCCAAGATTCTATCGCGCTAGCCACATTAACGGATACGCAGTATTTT

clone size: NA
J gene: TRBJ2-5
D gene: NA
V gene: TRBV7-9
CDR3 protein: CASLPDNQETQYF
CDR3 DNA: TGTGCCAGCCTGCCGGACAACCAAGAGACCCAGTACTTC

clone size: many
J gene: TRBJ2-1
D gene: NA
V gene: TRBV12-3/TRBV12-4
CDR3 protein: CASTSELTRDEQFF
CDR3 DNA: TGTGCCAGCACCTCGGAGTTAACGAGAGATGAGCAGTTCTTC

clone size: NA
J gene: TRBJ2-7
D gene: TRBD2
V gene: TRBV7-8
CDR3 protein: CASSSLTTSGTSGVSYEQYF
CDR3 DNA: TGTGCCAGCAGCTCTCTTACCACCAGCGGGACTAGCGGGGTTTCCTACGAGCAGTACTTC

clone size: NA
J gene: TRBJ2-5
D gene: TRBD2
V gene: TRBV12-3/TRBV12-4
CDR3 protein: CASSTTSGGAQYF
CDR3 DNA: TGTGCCAGCAGTACGACTAGCGGGGGAGCCCAGTACTTC

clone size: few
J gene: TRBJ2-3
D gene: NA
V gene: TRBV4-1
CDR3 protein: CASSQDFFYQQYF
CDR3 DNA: TGCGCCAGCAGCCAAGACTTTTTCTACCAGCAGTATTTT

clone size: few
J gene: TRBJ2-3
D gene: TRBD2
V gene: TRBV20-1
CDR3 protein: CSAGTSEPTDTQYF
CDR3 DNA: TGCAGTGCCGGGACTAGCGAACCCACAGATACGCAGTATTTT

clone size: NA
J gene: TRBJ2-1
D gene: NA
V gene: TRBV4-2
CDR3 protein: CASSQDRGGASYNEQFF
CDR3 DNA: TGTGCCAGCAGCCAAGATCGAGGCGGGGCTTCCTACAATGAGCAGTTCTTC

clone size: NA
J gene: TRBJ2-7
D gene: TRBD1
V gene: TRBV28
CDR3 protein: CASSLPSGTGDFNEQYF
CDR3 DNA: TGTGCCAGCAGTCTACCTTCCGGGACAGGGGACTTCAATGAGCAGTACTTC

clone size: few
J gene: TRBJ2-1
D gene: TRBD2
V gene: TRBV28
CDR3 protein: CASSLFSSGGASSYNEQFF
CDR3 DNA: TGTGCCAGCAGTTTATTCTCTAGCGGGGGGGCCAGCTCCTACAATGAGCAGTTCTTC

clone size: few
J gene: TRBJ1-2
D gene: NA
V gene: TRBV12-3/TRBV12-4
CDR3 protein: CASSLEGARGGYTF
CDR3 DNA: TGTGCCAGCAGTTTAGAAGGGGCCCGAGGGGGCTACACCTTC

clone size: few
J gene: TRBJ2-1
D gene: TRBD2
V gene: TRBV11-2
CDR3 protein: CASSLVGTTTNEQFF
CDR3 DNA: TGTGCCAGCAGCTTAGTGGGGACTACCACCAATGAGCAGTTCTTC

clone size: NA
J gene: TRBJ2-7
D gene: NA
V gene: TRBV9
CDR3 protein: CASSGGGVSYEQYF
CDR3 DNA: TGTGCCAGCAGCGGGGGGGGCGTCTCCTACGAGCAGTACTTC

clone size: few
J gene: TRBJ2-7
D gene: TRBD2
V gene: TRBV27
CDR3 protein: CASSPGLAVTYEQYF
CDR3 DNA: TGTGCCAGCAGTCCCGGACTAGCTGTCACCTACGAGCAGTACTTC

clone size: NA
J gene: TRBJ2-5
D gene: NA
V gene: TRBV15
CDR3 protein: CATSRVSETQYF
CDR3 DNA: TGTGCCACCAGCAGAGTATCGGAGACCCAGTACTTC

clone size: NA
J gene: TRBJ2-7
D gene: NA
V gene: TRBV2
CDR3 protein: CASSDYNEQYF
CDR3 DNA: TGTGCCAGCAGTGATTACAACGAGCAGTACTTC

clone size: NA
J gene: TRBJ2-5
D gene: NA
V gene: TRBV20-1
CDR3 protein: CSARDRAGETQYF
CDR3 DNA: TGCAGTGCTAGAGACAGGGCCGGAGAGACCCAGTACTTC

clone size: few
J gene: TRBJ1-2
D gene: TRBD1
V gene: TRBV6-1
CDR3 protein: CASSLGTDPRVKGYTF
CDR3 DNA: TGTGCCAGCAGCCTCGGGACAGATCCGAGGGTGAAAGGCTACACCTTC

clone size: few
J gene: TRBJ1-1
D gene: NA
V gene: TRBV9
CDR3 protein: CASSHDSNTEAFF
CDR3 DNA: TGTGCCAGCAGCCATGACAGCAACACTGAAGCTTTCTTT

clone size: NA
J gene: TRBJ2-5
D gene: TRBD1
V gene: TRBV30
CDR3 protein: CAWSVTGGEETQYF
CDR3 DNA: TGTGCCTGGAGTGTGACAGGGGGCGAAGAGACCCAGTACTTC

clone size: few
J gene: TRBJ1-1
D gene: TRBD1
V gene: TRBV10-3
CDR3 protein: CAISGTGEMNTEAFF
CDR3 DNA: TGTGCCATATCCGGGACAGGAGAGATGAACACTGAAGCTTTCTTT

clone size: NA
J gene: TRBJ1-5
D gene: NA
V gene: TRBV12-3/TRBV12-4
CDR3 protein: CASSLSGGKPLEHF
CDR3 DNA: TGTGCCAGCAGTTTGTCTGGGGGCAAACCCCTGGAGCATTTT

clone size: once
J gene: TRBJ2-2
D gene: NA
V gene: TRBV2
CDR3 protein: CAIRKGAGAVTGELFF
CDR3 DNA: TGTGCCATCAGGAAGGGGGCGGGGGCCGTCACCGGGGAGCTGTTTTTT

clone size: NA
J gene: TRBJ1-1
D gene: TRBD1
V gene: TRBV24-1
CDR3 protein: CATSDSTGGTEAFF
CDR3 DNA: TGTGCCACCAGTGATTCGACAGGGGGCACTGAAGCTTTCTTT

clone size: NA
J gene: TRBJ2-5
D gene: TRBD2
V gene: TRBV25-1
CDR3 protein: CASSAGTSGGLQRTQYF
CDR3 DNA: TGTGCCAGCAGCGCCGGGACTAGCGGGGGCCTCCAGCGGACCCAGTACTTC

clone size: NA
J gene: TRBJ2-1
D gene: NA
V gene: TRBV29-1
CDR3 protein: CSVEDDSSYNEQFF
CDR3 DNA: TGCAGCGTTGAAGATGACAGCTCCTACAATGAGCAGTTCTTC

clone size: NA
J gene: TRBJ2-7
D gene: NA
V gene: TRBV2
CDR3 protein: CASRTRGRLAYEQYF
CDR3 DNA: TGTGCCAGCAGGACGAGGGGCAGGCTCGCCTACGAGCAGTACTTC

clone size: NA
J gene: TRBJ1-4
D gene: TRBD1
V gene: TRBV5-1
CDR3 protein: CASKTGEFRVNEKLFF
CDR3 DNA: TGCGCCAGCAAGACAGGGGAGTTTCGGGTCAATGAAAAACTATTTTTT

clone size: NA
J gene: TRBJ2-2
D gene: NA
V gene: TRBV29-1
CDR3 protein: CSVIARTGELFF
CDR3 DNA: TGCAGCGTTATTGCGAGAACCGGGGAGCTGTTTTTT

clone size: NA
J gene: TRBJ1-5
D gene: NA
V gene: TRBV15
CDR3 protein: CATRMMVDYSNQPQHF
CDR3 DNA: TGTGCCACCAGGATGATGGTCGATTATAGCAATCAGCCCCAGCATTTT

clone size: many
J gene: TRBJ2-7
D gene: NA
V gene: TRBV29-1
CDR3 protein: CSVAGDPKIDEQYF
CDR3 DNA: TGCAGCGTGGCCGGGGATCCAAAGATCGACGAGCAGTACTTC

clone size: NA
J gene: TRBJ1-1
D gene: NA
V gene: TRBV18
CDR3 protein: CASSAGQTNTEAFF
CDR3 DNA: TGTGCCAGCTCGGCCGGACAGACGAACACTGAAGCTTTCTTT

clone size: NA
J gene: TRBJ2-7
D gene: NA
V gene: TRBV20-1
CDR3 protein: CSARAGSLEQYF
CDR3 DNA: TGCAGTGCTAGAGCTGGGTCACTCGAGCAGTACTTC

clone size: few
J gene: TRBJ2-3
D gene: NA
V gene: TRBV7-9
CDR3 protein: CASSPKVQRDTQYF
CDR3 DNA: TGTGCCAGCAGCCCAAAGGTCCAACGAGATACGCAGTATTTT

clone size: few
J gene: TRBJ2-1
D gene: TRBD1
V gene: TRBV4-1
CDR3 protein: CASSTETGDNEQFF
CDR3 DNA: TGCGCCAGCAGCACCGAGACAGGGGACAATGAGCAGTTCTTC

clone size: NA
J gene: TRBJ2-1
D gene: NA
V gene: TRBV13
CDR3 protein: CASSLPGGPTTNEQFF
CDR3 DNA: TGTGCCAGCAGCTTACCCGGGGGGCCCACTACAAATGAGCAGTTCTTC

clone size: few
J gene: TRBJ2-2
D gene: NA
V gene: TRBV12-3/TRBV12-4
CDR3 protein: CASSFTGPGELFF
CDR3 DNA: TGTGCCAGCAGTTTCACAGGCCCCGGGGAGCTGTTTTTT

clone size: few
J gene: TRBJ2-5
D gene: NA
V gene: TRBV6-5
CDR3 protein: CASSYYQGTETQYF
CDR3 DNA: TGTGCCAGCAGTTATTACCAGGGGACGGAGACCCAGTACTTC

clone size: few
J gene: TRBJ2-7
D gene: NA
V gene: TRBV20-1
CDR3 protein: CSARDHDRTYEQYF
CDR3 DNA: TGCAGTGCTAGAGATCACGACAGGACCTACGAGCAGTACTTC

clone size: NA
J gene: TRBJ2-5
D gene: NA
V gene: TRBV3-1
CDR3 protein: CASSHVGQEQQETQYF
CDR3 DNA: TGTGCCAGCAGCCACGTCGGGCAGGAGCAACAGGAGACCCAGTACTTC

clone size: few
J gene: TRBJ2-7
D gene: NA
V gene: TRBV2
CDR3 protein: CATSSGRISEQYF
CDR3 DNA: TGTGCCACTTCCTCCGGCCGGATCTCCGAGCAGTACTTC

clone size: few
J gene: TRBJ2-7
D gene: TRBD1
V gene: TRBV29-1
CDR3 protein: CSVEEFDRGSEQYF
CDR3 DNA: TGCAGCGTTGAAGAATTTGACAGGGGCAGCGAGCAGTACTTC

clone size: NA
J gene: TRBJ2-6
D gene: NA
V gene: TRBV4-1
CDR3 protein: CASSHTVPPGANVLTF
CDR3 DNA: TGCGCCAGCAGCCATACGGTCCCCCCTGGGGCCAACGTCCTGACTTTC

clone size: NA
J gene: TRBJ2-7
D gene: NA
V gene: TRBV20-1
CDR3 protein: CSAGGRQSLFYEQYF
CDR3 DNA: TGCAGTGCTGGGGGTCGGCAATCCTTGTTCTACGAGCAGTACTTC

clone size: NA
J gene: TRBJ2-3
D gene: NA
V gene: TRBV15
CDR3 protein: CATRRPTYSTDTQYF
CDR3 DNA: TGTGCCACCCGCAGGCCTACCTATAGCACAGATACGCAGTATTTT

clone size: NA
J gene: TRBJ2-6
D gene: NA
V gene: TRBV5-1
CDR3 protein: CATTRGSGANVLTF
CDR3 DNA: TGCGCCACCACGAGGGGCTCTGGGGCCAACGTCCTGACTTTC

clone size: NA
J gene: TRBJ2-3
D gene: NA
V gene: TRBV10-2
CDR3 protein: CASSERADTQYF
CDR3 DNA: TGCGCCAGCAGTGAGAGGGCAGATACGCAGTATTTT

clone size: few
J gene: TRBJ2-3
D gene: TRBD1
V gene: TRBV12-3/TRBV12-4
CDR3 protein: CASSKGQSTDTQYF
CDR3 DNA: TGTGCCAGCAGTAAGGGACAGAGCACAGATACGCAGTATTTT

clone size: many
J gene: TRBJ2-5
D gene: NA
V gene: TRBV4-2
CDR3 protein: CASSRLQTDLEGTQYF
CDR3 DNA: TGTGCCAGCAGCCGACTACAGACAGACCTTGAGGGGACCCAGTACTTC

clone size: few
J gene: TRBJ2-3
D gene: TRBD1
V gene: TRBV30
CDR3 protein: CAWTGTGGADTQYF
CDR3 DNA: TGTGCCTGGACCGGGACAGGGGGCGCAGATACGCAGTATTTT

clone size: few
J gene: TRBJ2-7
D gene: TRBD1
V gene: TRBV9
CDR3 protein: CASSVFGTGTYEQYF
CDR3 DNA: TGTGCCAGCAGCGTATTTGGGACAGGGACCTACGAGCAGTACTTC

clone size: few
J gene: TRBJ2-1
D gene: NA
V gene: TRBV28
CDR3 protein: CASSLQGWDNEQFF
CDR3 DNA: TGTGCCAGCAGTTTACAGGGGTGGGACAATGAGCAGTTCTTC

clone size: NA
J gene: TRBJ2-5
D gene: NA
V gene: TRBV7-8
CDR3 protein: CASSLTVEAGAEKTQYF
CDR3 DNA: TGTGCCAGCAGCTTGACCGTTGAAGCAGGGGCTGAGAAGACCCAGTACTTC

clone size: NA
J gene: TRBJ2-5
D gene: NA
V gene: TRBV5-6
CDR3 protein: CASSSRLEGKETQYF
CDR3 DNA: TGTGCCAGCAGCTCAAGACTGGAGGGTAAAGAGACCCAGTACTTC